This T cell receptor beta chain was obtained from a study of T cell repertoires in cytomegalovirus infection. Study summary: Public TCR beta signatures were indicative of both CMV infection and a matching HLA type.

General study findings and limits: Dominant in the ex vivo response were TCR beta clonotypes restricted by HLA-C and specific for CMV. Summed public TCR beta family frequency identified CMV carriers bearing the relevant HLA.

Note on this clonotype: What it recognizes is unknown.

One entry per CDR3 protein results from TCRdb running MiXCR on the reads. The sample has about 530,000 distinct CDR3 sequences, approximately 25% seen once. CDR1 SGHDT and CDR2 YYEEEE come from the germline V gene. This CDR3 has 17 residues. The V and J ends lost 7 bases and 0 bases respectively, with 20 bases between them. The sequence was obtained from a human donor in good health (CMV status not recorded). Some clones in this sample may be carry-over from other donors' samples. Sequencing was carried out using PBMCs. V and J are TRBV5-6 and TRBJ2-4, with D maybe TRBD1 (5 bases). Here the CDR3 DNA reads TGTGCCAGCCGTCAAAACCCAACAGGCCTAGCCAAAAACATTCAGTACTTC. Translating gives CASRQNPTGLAKNIQYF.